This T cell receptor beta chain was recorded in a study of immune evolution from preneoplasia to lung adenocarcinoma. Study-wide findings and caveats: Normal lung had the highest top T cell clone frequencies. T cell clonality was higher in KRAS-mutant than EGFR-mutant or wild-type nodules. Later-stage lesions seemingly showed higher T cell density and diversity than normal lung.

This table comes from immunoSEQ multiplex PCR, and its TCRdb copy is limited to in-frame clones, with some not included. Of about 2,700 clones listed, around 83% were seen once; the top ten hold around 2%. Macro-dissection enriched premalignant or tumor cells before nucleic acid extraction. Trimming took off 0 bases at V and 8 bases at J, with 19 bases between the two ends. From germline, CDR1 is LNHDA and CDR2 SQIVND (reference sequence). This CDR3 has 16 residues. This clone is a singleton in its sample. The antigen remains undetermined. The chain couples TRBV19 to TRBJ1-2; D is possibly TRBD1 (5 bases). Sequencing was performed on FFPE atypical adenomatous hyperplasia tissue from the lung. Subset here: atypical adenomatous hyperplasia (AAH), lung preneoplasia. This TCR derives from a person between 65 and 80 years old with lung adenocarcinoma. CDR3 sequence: CASSIDAMGVSGGYTF. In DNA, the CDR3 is TGTGCCAGTAGTATAGACGCTATGGGGGTTTCGGGCGGCTACACCTTC.